This T cell receptor (beta chain) was recorded in a study of T cells in localized non-small cell lung cancer. The CDR3 sequence is 12 residues long. Trimming left V 3 bases short and J 4 bases short, with 6 bases between. CDR1 is SEHNR and CDR2 is FQNEAQ in the germline V gene (reference sequence). Assay: immunoSEQ multiplex PCR; the TCRdb copy retains only in-frame clones and omits some. The repertoire holds about 74,000 clones, about four fifths seen once, with roughly 1.4% in the top ten. For this clone: The antigen remains unidentified.

Overall study findings and caveats: Longer survival (overall) was linked to higher T cell density in blood. Multi-region tumor sequencing was not done, so intratumor heterogeneity could not be excluded. Clonality of T cells reached its maximum in uninvolved adjacent lung, surpassing tumor.

V is TRBV7-9 and J is TRBJ1-1; D is unresolved. This material consisted of peripheral blood, taken before any cancer treatment. This clonotype was sampled from a female donor at least 60 years old with stage I lung adenocarcinoma. CDR3 in DNA: TGTGCCAGCAGCTTTCTGGGCACTGAAGCTTTCTTT. Protein product: CASSFLGTEAFF.